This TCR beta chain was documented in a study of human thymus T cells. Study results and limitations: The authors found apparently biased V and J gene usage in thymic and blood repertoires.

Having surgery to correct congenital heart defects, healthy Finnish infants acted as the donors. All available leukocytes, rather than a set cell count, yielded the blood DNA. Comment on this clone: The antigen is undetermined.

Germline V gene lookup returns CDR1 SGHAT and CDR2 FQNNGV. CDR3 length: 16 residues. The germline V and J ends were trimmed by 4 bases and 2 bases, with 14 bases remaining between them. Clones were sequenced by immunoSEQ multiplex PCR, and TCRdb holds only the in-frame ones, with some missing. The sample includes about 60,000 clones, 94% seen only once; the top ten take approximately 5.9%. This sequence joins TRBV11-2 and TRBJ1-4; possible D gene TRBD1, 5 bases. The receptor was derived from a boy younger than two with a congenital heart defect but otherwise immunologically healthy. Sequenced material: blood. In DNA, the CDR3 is TGTGCCAGCAGCTGGGGACTACTGGGGACTAATGAAAAACTGTTTTTT. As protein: CASSWGLLGTNEKLFF.